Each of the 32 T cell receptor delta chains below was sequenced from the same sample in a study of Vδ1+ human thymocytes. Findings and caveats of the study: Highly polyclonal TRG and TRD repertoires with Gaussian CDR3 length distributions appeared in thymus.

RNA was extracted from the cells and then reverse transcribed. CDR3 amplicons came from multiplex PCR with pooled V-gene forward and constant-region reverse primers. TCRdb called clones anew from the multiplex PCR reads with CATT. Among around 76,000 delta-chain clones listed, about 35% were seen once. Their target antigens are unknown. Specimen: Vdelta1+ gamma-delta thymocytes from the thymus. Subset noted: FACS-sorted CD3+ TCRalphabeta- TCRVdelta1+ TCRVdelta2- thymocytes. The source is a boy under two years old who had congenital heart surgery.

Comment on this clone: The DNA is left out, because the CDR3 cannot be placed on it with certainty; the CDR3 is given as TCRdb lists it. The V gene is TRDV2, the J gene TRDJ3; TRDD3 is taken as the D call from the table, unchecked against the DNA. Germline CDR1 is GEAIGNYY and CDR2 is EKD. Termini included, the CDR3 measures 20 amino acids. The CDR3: CACLLGDLDRSSWDTRQMFF.

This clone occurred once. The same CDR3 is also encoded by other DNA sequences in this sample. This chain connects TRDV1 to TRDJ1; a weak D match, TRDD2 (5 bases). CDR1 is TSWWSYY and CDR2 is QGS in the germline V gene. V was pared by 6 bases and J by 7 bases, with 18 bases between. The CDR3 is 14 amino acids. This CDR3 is CALGNVLTHGKLIF. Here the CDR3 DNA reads TGTGCTCTTGGAAACGTCCTAACCCACGGTAAACTCATCTTT.

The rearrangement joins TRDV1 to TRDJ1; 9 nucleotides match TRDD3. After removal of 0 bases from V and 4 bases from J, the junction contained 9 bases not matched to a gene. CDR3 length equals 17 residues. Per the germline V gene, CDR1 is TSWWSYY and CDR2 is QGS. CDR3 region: CALGELTPRGILDKLIF. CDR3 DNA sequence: TGTGCTCTTGGGGAACTAACCCCCAGGGGGATACTCGATAAACTCATCTTT.

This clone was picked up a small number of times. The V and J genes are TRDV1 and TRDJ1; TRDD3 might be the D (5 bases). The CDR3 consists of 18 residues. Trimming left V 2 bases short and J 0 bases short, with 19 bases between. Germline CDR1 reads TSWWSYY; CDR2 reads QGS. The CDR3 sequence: CALGEYEPLGEYTDKLIF. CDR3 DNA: TGTGCTCTTGGGGAATACGAACCACTTGGGGAGTACACCGATAAACTCATCTTT.

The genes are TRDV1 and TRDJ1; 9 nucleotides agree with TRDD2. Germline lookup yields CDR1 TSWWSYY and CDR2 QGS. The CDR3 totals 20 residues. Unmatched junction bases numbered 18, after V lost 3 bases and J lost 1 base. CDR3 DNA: TGTGCTCTTGGGGAGTGGCCTTCCTACCGAGATTTGTCGTTCACCGATAAACTCATCTTT. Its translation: CALGEWPSYRDLSFTDKLIF.

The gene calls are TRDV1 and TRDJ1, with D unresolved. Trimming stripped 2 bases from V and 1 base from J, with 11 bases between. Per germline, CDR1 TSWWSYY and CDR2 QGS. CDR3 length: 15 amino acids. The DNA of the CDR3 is TGTGCTCTTGGGGAAGGGCTCTCCCCCACCGATAAACTCATCTTT. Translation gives CALGEGLSPTDKLIF.

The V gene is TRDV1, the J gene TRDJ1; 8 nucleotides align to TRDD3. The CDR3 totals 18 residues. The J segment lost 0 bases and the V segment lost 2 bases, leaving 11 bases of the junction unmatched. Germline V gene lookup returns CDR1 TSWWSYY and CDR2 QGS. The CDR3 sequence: CALGEGRVLGVNTDKLIF. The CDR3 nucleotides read TGTGCTCTTGGGGAAGGTAGGGTACTGGGGGTTAACACCGATAAACTCATCTTT.

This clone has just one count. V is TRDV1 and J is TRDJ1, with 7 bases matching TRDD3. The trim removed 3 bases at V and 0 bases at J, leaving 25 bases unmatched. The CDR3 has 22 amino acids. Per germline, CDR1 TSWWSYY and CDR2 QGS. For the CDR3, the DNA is TGTGCTCTTGGGGACCTAACTTCCCAAGTTACCCTGGGGGGTCTATACACCGATAAACTCATCTTT. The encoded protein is CALGDLTSQVTLGGLYTDKLIF.

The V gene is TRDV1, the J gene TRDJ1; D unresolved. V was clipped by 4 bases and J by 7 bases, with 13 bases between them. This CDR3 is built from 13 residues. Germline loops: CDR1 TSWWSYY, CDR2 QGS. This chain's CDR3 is CALGVIQAGKLIF. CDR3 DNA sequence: TGTGCTCTTGGGGTGATCCAGGCGGGTAAACTCATCTTT.

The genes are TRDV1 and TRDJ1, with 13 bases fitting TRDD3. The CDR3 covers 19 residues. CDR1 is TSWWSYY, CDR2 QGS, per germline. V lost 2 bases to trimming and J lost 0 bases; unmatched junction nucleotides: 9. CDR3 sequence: CALGETQTGGYAYTDKLIF. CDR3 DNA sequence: TGTGCTCTTGGGGAAACTCAAACTGGGGGATACGCGTACACCGATAAACTCATCTTT.

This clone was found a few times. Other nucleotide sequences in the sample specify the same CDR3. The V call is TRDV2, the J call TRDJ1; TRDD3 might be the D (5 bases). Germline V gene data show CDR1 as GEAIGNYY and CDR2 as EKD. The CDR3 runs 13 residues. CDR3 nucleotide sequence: TGTGCTGTACTCCCGTCTGGGACCGATAAACTCATCTTT. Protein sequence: CAVLPSGTDKLIF.

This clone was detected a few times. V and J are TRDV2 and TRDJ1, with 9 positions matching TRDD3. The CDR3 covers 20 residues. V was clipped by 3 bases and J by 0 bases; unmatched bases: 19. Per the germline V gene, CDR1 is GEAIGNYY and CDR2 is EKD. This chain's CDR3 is CACDHRGAPTGGPYTDKLIF. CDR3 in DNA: TGTGCCTGTGACCATCGGGGGGCCCCGACTGGGGGACCCTACACCGATAAACTCATCTTT.

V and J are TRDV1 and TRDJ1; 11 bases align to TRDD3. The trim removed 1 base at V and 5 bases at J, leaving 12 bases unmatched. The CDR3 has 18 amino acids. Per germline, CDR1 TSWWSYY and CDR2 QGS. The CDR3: CALGERSPLGDMRDKLIF. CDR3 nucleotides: TGTGCTCTTGGGGAACGCTCGCCACTGGGGGATATGCGGGATAAACTCATCTTT.

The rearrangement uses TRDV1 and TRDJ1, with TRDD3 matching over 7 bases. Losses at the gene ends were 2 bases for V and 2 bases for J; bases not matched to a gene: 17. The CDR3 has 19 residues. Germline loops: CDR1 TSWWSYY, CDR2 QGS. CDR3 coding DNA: TGTGCTCTTGGGGAAACTATAGGGCGTGATGGGGGACCTACCGATAAACTCATCTTT. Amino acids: CALGETIGRDGGPTDKLIF.

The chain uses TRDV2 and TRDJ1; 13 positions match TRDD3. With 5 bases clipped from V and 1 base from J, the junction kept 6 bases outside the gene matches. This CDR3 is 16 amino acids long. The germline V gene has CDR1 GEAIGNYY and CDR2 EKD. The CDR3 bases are TGTGCCTGTGTCGAGCACTGGGGGATACGCACCGATAAACTCATCTTT. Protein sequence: CACVEHWGIRTDKLIF.

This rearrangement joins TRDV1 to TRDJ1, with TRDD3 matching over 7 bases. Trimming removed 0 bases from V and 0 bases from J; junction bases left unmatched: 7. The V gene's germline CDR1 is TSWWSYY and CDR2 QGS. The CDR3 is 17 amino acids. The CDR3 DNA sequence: TGTGCTCTTGGGGAACTAACCCCCCTGGGGGACACCGATAAACTCATCTTT. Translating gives CALGELTPLGDTDKLIF.

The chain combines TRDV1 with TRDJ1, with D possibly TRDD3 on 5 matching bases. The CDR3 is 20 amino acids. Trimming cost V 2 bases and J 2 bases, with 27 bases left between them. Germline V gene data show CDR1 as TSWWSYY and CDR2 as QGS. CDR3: CALGEWRGGRRPPLTDKLIF. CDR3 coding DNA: TGTGCTCTTGGGGAATGGCGGGGGGGCCGTCGACCCCCGTTGACCGATAAACTCATCTTT.

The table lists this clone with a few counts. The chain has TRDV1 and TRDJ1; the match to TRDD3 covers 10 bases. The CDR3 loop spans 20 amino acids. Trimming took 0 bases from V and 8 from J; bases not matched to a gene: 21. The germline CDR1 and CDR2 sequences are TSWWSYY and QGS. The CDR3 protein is CALGELEKATLLGDWEKLIF. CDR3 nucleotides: TGTGCTCTTGGGGAACTGGAGAAGGCTACCCTACTGGGGGATTGGGAGAAACTCATCTTT.

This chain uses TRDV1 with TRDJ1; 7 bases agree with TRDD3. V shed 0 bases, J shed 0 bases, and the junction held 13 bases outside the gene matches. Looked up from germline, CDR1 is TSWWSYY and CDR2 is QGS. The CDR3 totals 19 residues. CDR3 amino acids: CALGELELAGGSYTDKLIF. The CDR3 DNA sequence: TGTGCTCTTGGGGAACTGGAGCTTGCGGGGGGATCTTACACCGATAAACTCATCTTT.

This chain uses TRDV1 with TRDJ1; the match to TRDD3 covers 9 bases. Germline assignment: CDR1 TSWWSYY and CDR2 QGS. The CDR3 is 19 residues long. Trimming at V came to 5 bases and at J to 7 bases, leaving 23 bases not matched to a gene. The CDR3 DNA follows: TGTGCTCTTGGGCCTTCTCAACCGGGCCCATACTGGGGGACCACTAAACTCATCTTT. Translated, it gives CALGPSQPGPYWGTTKLIF.

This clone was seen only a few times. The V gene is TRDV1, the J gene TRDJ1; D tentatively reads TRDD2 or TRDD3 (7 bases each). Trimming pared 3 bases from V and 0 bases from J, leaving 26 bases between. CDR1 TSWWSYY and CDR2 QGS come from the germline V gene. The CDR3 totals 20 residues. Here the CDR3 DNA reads TGTGCTCTTGGGGATCTGTTCCTACTCACTGGGGATCCGTACACCGATAAACTCATCTTT. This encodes CALGDLFLLTGDPYTDKLIF.

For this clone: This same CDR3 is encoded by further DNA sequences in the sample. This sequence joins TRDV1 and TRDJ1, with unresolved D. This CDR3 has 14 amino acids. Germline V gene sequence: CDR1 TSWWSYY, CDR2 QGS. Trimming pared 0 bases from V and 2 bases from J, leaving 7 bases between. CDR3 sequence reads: CALGELGPTDKLIF. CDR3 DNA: TGTGCTCTTGGGGAACTCGGGCCGACCGATAAACTCATCTTT.

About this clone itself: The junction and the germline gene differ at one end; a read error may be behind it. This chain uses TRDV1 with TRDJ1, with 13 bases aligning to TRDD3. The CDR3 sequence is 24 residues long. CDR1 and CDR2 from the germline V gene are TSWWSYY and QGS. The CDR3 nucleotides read TGTGCTCTTGGGGAAAGGCTAAGACTGTCCCCTTTACTGGGGGATACGTTGGACACCGATAAGCTCATCTTT. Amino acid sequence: CALGERLRLSPLLGDTLDTDKLIF.

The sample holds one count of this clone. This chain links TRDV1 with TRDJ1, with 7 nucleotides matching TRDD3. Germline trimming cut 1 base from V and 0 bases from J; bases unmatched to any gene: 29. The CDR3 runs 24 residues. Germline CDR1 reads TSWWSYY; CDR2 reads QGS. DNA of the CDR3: TGTGCTCTTGGGGAACCGAGCCTCGATCTCAGAGTACTGGGGACTTCCCCGTACACCGATAAACTCATCTTT. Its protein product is CALGEPSLDLRVLGTSPYTDKLIF.

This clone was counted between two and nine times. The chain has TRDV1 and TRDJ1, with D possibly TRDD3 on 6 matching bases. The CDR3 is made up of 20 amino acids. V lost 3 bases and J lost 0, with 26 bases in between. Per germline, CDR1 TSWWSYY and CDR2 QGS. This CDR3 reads CALGERSSLRTGPYTDKLIF. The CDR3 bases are TGTGCTCTTGGGGAGCGGTCTTCCCTCCGTACTGGGCCGTACACCGATAAACTCATCTTT.

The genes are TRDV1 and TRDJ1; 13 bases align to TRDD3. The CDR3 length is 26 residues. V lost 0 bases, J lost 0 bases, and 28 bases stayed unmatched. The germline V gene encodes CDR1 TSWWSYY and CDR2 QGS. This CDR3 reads CALGELRMLTPGYWGIRMRYTDKLIF. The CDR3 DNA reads TGTGCTCTTGGGGAACTAAGAATGCTGACTCCAGGGTACTGGGGGATACGCATGAGGTACACCGATAAACTCATCTTT.

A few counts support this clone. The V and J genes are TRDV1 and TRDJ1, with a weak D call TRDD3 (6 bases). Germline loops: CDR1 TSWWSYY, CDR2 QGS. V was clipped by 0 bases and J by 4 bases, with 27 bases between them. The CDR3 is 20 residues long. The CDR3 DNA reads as TGTGCTCTTGGGGAACTAGTTCAGTCCTGGGGCTACAAAATCGGCGATAAACTCATCTTT. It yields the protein CALGELVQSWGYKIGDKLIF.

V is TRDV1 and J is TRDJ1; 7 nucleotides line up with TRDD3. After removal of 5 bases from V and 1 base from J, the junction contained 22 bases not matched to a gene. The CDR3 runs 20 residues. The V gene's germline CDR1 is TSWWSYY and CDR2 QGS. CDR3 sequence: CALGRYSPPVILGITDKLIF. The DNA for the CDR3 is TGTGCTCTTGGGCGTTACTCTCCGCCTGTGATACTGGGGATCACCGATAAACTCATCTTT.

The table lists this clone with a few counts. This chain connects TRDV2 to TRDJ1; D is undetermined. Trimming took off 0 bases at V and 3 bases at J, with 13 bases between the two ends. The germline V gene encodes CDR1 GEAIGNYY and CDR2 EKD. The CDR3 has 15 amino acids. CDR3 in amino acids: CACDTLCWLADKLIF. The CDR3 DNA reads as TGTGCCTGTGACACCTTATGCTGGTTGGCCGATAAACTCATCTTT.

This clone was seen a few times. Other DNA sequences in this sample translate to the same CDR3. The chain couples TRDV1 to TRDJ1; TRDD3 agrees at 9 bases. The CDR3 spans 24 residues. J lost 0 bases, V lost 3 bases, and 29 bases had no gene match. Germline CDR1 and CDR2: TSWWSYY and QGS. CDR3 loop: CALGDPSSIPPPYWGTPYTDKLIF. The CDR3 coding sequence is TGTGCTCTTGGGGACCCCTCGAGCATTCCTCCCCCCTACTGGGGGACGCCGTACACCGATAAACTCATCTTT.

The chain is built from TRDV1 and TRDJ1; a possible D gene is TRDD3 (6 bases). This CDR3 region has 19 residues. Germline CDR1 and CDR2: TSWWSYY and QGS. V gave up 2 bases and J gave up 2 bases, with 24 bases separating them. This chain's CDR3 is CALGEKPGEQALNTDKLIF. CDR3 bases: TGTGCTCTTGGGGAAAAACCGGGGGAACAGGCTCTGAATACCGATAAACTCATCTTT.

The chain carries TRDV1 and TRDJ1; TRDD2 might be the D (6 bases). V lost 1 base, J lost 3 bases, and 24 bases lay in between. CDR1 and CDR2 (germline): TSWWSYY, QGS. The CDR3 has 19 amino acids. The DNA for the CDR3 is TGTGCTCTTGGGGAACATTCCCCTTCCGCCCCATGGTGTGCCGATAAACTCATCTTT. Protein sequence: CALGEHSPSAPWCADKLIF.